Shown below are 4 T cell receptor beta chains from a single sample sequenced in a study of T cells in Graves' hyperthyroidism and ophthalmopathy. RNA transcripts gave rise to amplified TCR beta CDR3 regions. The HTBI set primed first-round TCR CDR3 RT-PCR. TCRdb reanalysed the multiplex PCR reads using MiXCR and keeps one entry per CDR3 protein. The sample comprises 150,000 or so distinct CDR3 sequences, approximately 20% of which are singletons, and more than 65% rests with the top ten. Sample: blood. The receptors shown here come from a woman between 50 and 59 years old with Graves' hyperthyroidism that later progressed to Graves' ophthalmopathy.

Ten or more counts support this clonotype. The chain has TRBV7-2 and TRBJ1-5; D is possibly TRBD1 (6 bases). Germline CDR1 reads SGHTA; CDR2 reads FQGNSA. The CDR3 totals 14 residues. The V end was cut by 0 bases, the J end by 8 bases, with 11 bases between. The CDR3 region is CASSLAAGEKPQHF. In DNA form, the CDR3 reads TGTGCCAGCAGCTTAGCAGCAGGGGAGAAGCCCCAGCATTTT.

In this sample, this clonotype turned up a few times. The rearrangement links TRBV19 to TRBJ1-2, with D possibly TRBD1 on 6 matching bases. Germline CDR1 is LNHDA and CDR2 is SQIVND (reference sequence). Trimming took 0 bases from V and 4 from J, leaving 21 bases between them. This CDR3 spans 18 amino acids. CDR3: CASSIDVRPRGGSYGYTF. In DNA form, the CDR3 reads TGTGCCAGTAGTATAGACGTACGACCCAGGGGAGGAAGCTATGGCTACACCTTC.

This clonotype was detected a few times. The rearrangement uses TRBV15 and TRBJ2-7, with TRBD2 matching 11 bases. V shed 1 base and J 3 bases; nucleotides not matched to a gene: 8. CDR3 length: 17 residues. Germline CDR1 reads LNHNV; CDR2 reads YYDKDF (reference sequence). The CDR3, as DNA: TGTGCCACCAGCAGAGGCACCAAGACTAGCGGGATCTACGAGCAGTACTTC. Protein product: CATSRGTKTSGIYEQYF.

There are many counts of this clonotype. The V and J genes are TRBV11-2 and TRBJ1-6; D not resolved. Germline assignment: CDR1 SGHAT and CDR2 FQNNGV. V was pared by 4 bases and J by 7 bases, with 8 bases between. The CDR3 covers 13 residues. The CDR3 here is CASSSIRNSPLHF. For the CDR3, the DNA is TGTGCCAGCAGCTCTATCAGGAATTCACCCCTCCACTTT. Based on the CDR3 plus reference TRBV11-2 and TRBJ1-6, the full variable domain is EAGVAQSPRYKIIEKRQSVAFWCNPISGHATLYWYQQILGQGPKLLIQFQNNGVVDDSQLPKDRFSAERLKGVDSTLKIQPAKLEDSAVYLCASSSIRNSPLHFGNGTRLTVT.